The clone carrying this T cell receptor beta chain was detected only a few times. This CDR3 is built from 15 residues. Trimming pared 5 bases from V and 7 bases from J, leaving 15 bases between. CDR1 is SEHNR and CDR2 is FQNEAQ in the germline V gene (reference sequence). These data originate in a study of early T cells in non-severe SARS-CoV-2 infection. Individual cDNA molecules received unique molecular identifiers during library preparation. TCRdb used MiXCR to reprocess the 5' RACE reads, holding one entry per CDR3 protein. The sample records about 50,000 distinct CDR3 sequences, 11% being singletons.

The source is an adult who was a healthcare worker with PCR-confirmed SARS-CoV-2 infection or an uninfected control (not recorded which). The chain couples TRBV7-9 to TRBJ1-6; tentative D call: TRBD1 (6 bases). The specimen sequenced was whole blood. CDR3 DNA: TGTGCCAGCAGCAAAACGACAGGCAACAATTCACCCCTCCACTTT. Translating it yields CASSKTTGNNSPLHF.